The clone carrying this TCR beta chain was found once. This specimen belongs to a study of blood T cell repertoires in COVID-19. For the study at large: COVID-19 samples, acute and convalescent, were from the United States, Italy and Spain.

TCRdb's copy holds only in-frame clones and misses some; the assay was immunoSEQ multiplex PCR. Of fewer than 300,000 clones in the sample, about 85% were seen once. CDR3 length: 12 residues. The V gene lost 5 bases and the J gene lost 2 bases, with 6 bases spanning the gap. One Seattle source followed patients from active infection through their disease course. The rearrangement joins TRBV12-3 or TRBV12-4 to TRBJ1-2; D gene ambiguous. The TCR comes from a human donor with COVID-19, enrolled during active disease. The donor label of this sample is uncertain. The sample was peripheral blood. CDR3 amino acids: CASSAQNYGYTF. CDR3 coding DNA: TGTGCCAGCAGTGCCCAGAACTATGGCTACACCTTC.